This T cell receptor (beta chain) originates from a study of T-cell reconstitution after alpha-beta-depleted transplantation in children. Germline assignment: CDR1 MDHEN and CDR2 SYDVKM. Trimming shortened V by 2 bases and J by 3 bases, and 14 bases separated the two germline ends. The CDR3 extends over 15 amino acids. Unique molecular identifiers tagged the TCRbeta library. TCRdb processed the PCR reads anew with MiXCR; each CDR3 protein has one entry. The data show 450,000 to 600,000 distinct CDR3 sequences, approximately 30% seen once. The chain couples TRBV28 to TRBJ2-7; D is possibly TRBD1 (7 bases). Material: PBMCs from the stem cell graft donor, obtained from the stem cell graft. The TCR originated in a human donor who donated a stem cell graft to a child with aplastic anemia. This CDR3 is CASSLPEGQFYEQYF. DNA of the CDR3: TGTGCCAGCAGTTTACCGGAGGGACAGTTCTACGAGCAGTACTTC.